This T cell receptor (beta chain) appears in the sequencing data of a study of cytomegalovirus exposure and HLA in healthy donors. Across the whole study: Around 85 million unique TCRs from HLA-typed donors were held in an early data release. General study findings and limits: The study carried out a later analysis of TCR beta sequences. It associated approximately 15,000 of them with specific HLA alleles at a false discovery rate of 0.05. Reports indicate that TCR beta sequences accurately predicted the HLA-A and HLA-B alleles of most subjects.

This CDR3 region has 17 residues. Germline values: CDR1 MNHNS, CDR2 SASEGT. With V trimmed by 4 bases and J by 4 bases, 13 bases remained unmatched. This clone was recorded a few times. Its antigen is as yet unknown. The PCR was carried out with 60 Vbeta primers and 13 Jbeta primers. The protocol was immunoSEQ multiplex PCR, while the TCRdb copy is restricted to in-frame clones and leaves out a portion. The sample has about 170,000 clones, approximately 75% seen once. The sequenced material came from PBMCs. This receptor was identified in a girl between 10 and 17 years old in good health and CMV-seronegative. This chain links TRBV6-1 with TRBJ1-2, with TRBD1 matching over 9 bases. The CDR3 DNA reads TGTGCCAGCAGTGGGATTGTGGGACAGGGAGAGAGCTATGGCTACACCTTC. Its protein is CASSGIVGQGESYGYTF.